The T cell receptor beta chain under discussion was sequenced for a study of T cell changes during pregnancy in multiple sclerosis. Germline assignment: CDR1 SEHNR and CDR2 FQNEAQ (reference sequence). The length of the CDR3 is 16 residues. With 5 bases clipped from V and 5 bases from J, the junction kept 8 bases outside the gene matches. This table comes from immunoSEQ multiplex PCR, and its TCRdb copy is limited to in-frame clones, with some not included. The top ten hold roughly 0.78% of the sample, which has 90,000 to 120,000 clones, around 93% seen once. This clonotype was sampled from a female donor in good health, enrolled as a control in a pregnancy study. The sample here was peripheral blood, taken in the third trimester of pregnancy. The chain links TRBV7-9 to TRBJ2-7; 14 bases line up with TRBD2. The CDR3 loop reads CASSARLAGGPHEQYF. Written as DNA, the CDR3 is TGTGCCAGCAGCGCCAGACTAGCGGGGGGGCCCCACGAGCAGTACTTC.